This T cell receptor (beta chain) is from a study of blood T cell repertoires in COVID-19 (dated by TCRdb to the early 2020s). As for the study more broadly: The collaborator samples originated in the United States, Italy and Spain and spanned the acute and convalescent phases of COVID-19. HLA class I and class II types, where available, came from metadata supplied by the sample provider rather than from assay-based typing. The prospective study material was composed of cDNA or gDNA derived from T cells, B-cell-depleted T cells, or PBMCs. Sample metadata almost always included a de-identified subject ID, COVID-19 status, age in years and sex. A freely available public database, intended as a resource for researchers studying the immune response to SARS-CoV-2, is where the repertoires were released. The samples were drawn from two sources: the first 160 participants of the ongoing ImmuneRACE study, and fewer than 1,500 subjects contributed by 6 global collaborators. The dataset comprised deeply sampled blood TCRbeta repertoires from subjects exposed to, actively infected with, or recovered from COVID-19. The investigation overall reported the following: The quantity of clinical and demographic metadata differed by source and by participant and was supplied without curation.

One collaborating source in Seattle enrolled patients during active infection and followed them longitudinally through the course of disease. Whole blood was collected in K2EDTA tubes by collaborating institutions according to the institutions' own protocols. Collaborator samples were shipped for TCRbeta analysis as frozen whole blood, isolated PBMCs, or DNA extracted from either sample type. CDR1 and CDR2 are read off the germline V gene as LGHNA and YNFKEQ. Spanning cysteine to phenylalanine, the CDR3 consists of 15 amino acids. The kept DNA is CDR3 alone, 45 bases in frame from the first base. V is reduced by 1 base and J by 2 bases, leaving a spacing of 11 bases between them. TCRbeta CDR3 regions were amplified from genomic DNA by means of the immunoSEQ Assay, a bias-controlled multiplex PCR. The authors processed their data as follows. The number of nucleated cells in each sample was estimated from the amplification of reference gene primers within the assay. To quantify the absolute abundance of each unique TCRbeta CDR3 rearrangement, sequence reads were collapsed and filtered. For each sample, productive Simpson clonality was calculated as the square root of Simpson's diversity index over productive rearrangements. TCRdb took over this immuneACCESS table, retaining in-frame rearrangements with V and J assigned. Such tables are incomplete; in checked studies, under half of the missing clones stem from an unresolved V gene, and the remainder is unexplained. The DNA was the basis for D and trimming; V, J and clone size are from that table. In all, the sample holds hundreds of thousands of clones, and more than 80% of those were seen once. Jointly, the top ten make up roughly 1.3% of the sample.

About this clone: What this receptor recognizes is not known. No base qualities exist here, and no much larger clone lies one base off it.

The receptor chain draws on TRBV4-2 and TRBJ1-2, with the D gene not confidently named. The clonotype was recovered from a young woman with COVID-19, enrolled during active disease. Sequencing input: peripheral blood. The CDR3 has the sequence CASSQVENSNYGYTF. The sequenced DNA: TGTGCCAGCAGCCAAGTCGAGAATTCAAACTATGGCTACACCTTC.